This T cell receptor beta chain appears in the sequencing data of a study of blood T cell repertoires in COVID-19. Looking at the study overall: There were acute and convalescent COVID-19 samples, and they came from the United States, Italy and Spain. From T cells, B-cell-depleted T cells, or PBMCs came the material, which was cDNA or gDNA.

Seattle-derived patients entered the study during active infection and were followed longitudinally. Per the original methods: Estimation of nucleated cell counts was performed using reference gene primer amplification. This table comes from immunoSEQ multiplex PCR, and its TCRdb copy is limited to in-frame clones, with some not included. V and J calls and clone size come straight from that table; D and trimming were deduced from the DNA. The table has about 200,000 clones, 85% seen once; the top ten hold around 0.93%. The CDR3 consists of 15 residues. Germline-derived CDR1 and CDR2 are SGHDN and FVKESK. V dropped 0 bases and J dropped 5 bases, with 13 bases sitting between them.

This chain connects TRBV14 to TRBJ1-1; D may be TRBD1 (6 bases). This TCR derives from a man aged 60 to 69 with COVID-19, enrolled during active disease. The sample was peripheral blood. In DNA, the CDR3 is TGTGCCAGCAGCCAAGAAGGGGGGGCGGAGACTGAAGCTTTCTTT. Translated: CASSQEGGAETEAFF. The whole variable domain, filled in from reference TRBV14 and TRBJ1-1, reads EAGVTQFPSHSVIEKGQTVTLRCDPISGHDNLYWYRRVMGKEIKFLLHFVKESKQDESGMPNNRFLAERTGGTYSTLKVQPAELEDSGVYFCASSQEGGAETEAFFGQGTRLTVV.